This TCR beta chain derives from a study of CD8+ T cells in alopecia areata listed by TCRdb under 2018. Describing the broader study: The treated patients, all with moderate-to-severe alopecia areata, were enrolled in an open-label pilot trial of oral tofacitinib given at 5 to 10 mg twice daily. Patients received tofacitinib for 6 to 18 months and were then followed off drug for 6 months to check for delayed response and recurrence. For the treated patients, the SALT score, which quantifies what percentage of scalp surface area is affected, served as the measure of disease severity. To study T cell clonal expansion in alopecia areata, the researchers applied high-throughput TCRbeta sequencing to both the C3H/HeJ mouse model and human patients. Scalp tissue and sorted CD4+ and CD8+ peripheral blood T cells from patchy and totalis/universalis alopecia areata patients and from healthy controls were covered by human TCRbeta sequencing. Patients on tofacitinib were biopsied at baseline and after 4 and 24 weeks of treatment, and several of the patients also had a later scalp biopsy. Scalp clonality was compared across normal scalp (n=4), patchy alopecia areata scalp (n=8), and alopecia totalis/universalis scalp (n=8). RNA was obtained with the PAXgene miRNA kit for fixed scalp, the miRNeasy kit for PBMCs, and the RNeasy kit for mouse skin. TCRbeta CDR3 regions were amplified by immunoSEQ multiplex PCR with 35 Vbeta forward and 13 Jbeta reverse primers. What the authors observed across the whole study: Scalp clonality and the number of expanded CD8+ clones among the top 100 scalp clones were significantly decreased by tofacitinib. Because the treated cohort was small and had just a single nonresponder, larger studies are needed to establish links between baseline CD8+ expansion and response. Scalp TCR repertoire analysis is complicated because resident alphabeta T cells in normal human skin are also sequenced, whereas mouse skin is dominated by gammadelta T cells. During tofacitinib treatment, many expanded lesional clones remained in scalp and blood, and this persistence may partly explain relapse after treatment is stopped. Lesional scalp, especially in alopecia totalis/universalis, showed higher clonality and more expanded CD8+ clones than normal scalp, suggesting antigenic drive. TCR sequences shared between patients were less clear than in mice, possibly partly because of HLA diversity in the patient population.

Receptor amplification or capture employed the immunoSEQ multiplex PCR assay. To provide template for TCR sequencing, every sample had RNA extracted and reverse transcribed into cDNA. First-strand cDNA was synthesized with SuperScript III using a 2:1 mix of oligo-dT and random hexamers. A synthetic immune receptor repertoire was used to gauge amplification bias, and whatever bias remained was removed computationally. Per the authors' processing: After raw reads were preprocessed to remove errors, the CDR3 was defined following IMGT conventions as running from the conserved cysteine to phenylalanine. To get clonality, Shannon entropy was normalized by log2 of the number of productive unique TCRs and the result was subtracted from 1. Whether scalp clones were CD4 or CD8 was inferred by matching scalp TCRbeta sequences against CD4 and CD8 repertoires sorted from blood. TCRdb holds this immuneACCESS table with in-frame rearrangements only. Some clones are missing; in checked studies, unresolved V genes explain under half, and the rest has no known cause. The DNA gave D and trimming, while V, J and clone size come from that table. Across this sample there are around 70,000 clones, with 29% seen only once. Just under 15% of the sample is held by the ten biggest clonotypes.

The time point label on this specimen signifies: 4 weeks on oral tofacitinib. What this sample's treatment or condition label stands for: oral pan-JAK inhibitor, 5-10 mg twice daily. Lesional scalp punch biopsies and peripheral blood were obtained from alopecia areata patients. After PBMCs were isolated by density centrifugation and stained for CD3, CD4 and CD8, a FACSAria was used to sort CD4+ and CD8+ T cells. Spanning cysteine to phenylalanine, the CDR3 consists of 12 amino acids. Only the CDR3 DNA stays, 36 bases, in frame from base 1. CDR1 MDHEN and CDR2 SYDVKM are derived from the germline V gene. Cut back by 8 bases and 4 bases, the V and J ends lie 9 bases apart. To note about this clone: It has no known antigen specificity. Per-base qualities were not stored, and no clone one base away is much larger.

The sequence links TRBV28 to TRBJ2-1; matching of 6 bases hints at TRBD1 as the D gene. This sequence was found in a human donor with alopecia areata. Here the sequenced sample was CD8+ T cells sorted from blood, taken at week 4, from a patient treated with tofacitinib. The sequenced DNA is TGTGCCAGCCTCACAGGGTACAATGAGCAGTTCTTC. Protein translation: CASLTGYNEQFF. Beyond the CDR3, the reference TRBV28 and TRBJ2-1 genes provide the residues; the full variable domain reads: DVKVTQSSRYLVKRTGEKVFLECVQDMDHENMFWYRQDPGLGLRLIYFSYDVKMKEKGDIPEGYSVSREKKERFSLILESASTNQTSMYLCASLTGYNEQFFGPGTRLTVL.